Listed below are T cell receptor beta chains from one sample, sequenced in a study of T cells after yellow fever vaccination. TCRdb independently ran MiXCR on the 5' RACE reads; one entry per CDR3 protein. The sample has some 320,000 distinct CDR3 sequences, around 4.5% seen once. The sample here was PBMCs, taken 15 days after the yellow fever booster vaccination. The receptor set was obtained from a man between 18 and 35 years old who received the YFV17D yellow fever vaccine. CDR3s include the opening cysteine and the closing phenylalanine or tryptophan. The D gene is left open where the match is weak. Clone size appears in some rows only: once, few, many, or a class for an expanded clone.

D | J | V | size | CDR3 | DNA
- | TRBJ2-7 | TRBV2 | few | CASSGGQLYEQYF | TGTGCCAGCAGCGGGGGACAGCTCTACGAGCAGTACTTC
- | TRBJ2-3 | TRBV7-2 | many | CASSSMDSSRQYF | TGTGCCAGCAGCTCCATGGACAGTTCACGGCAGTATTTT
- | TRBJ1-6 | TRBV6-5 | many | CASSIRPLDSPLHF | TGTGCCAGCAGCATACGCCCGCTCGATTCACCCCTCCACTTT
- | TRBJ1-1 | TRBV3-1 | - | CASSHYGGNTEAFF | TGTGCCAGCAGCCATTATGGGGGTAACACTGAAGCTTTCTTT
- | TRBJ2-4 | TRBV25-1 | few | CASSGGQSKNIQYF | TGTGCCAGCAGCGGGGGTCAGTCCAAAAACATTCAGTACTTC
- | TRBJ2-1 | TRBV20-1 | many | CSAGYNEQFF | TGCAGTGCGGGTTACAATGAGCAGTTCTTC
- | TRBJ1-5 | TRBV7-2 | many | CASSLGGVDGPQHF | TGTGCCAGCAGCTTAGGAGGGGTGGATGGGCCCCAGCATTTT
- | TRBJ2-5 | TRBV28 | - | CASSFPRDRTQYF | TGTGCCAGCAGTTTCCCCAGGGATCGGACCCAGTACTTC
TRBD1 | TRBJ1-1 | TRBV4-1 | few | CASSPLDREQPEAFF | TGCGCCAGCAGCCCGCTGGACAGGGAGCAGCCTGAAGCTTTCTTT
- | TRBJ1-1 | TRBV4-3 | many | CASSQDYTGTGGGDEAFF | TGCGCCAGCAGCCAAGATTACACAGGCACGGGGGGTGGGGATGAAGCTTTCTTT
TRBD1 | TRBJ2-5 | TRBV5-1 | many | CASSPDREGETQYF | TGCGCCAGCAGCCCGGACAGGGAAGGGGAGACCCAGTACTTC
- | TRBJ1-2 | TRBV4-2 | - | CASNESGGRVGGYTF | TGTGCCAGCAACGAATCCGGGGGTCGGGTAGGTGGCTACACCTTC
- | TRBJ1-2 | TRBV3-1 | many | CASSQVGGDYGYTF | TGTGCCAGCAGCCAAGTCGGAGGAGACTATGGCTACACCTTC
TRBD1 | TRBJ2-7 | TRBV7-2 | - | CASSSRQGGFYEQYF | TGTGCCAGCAGCTCCCGACAGGGGGGTTTCTACGAGCAGTACTTC
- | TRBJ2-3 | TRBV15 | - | CATGRGAAADTQYF | TGTGCCACCGGGAGGGGGGCCGCCGCAGATACGCAGTATTTT
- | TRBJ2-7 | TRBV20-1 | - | CSARDLLWGPSYEQYF | TGCAGTGCTAGAGATCTATTGTGGGGACCCTCCTACGAGCAGTACTTC
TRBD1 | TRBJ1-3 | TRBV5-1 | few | CASSLRGQIMGNTIYF | TGCGCCAGCAGCTTGAGGGGACAGATCATGGGAAACACCATATATTTT
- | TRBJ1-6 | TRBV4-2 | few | CASSTQNSPLHF | TGTGCCAGCAGCACTCAGAATTCACCCCTCCACTTT
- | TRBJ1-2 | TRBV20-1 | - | CSARDPGGGYGYTF | TGCAGTGCTAGAGATCCCGGGGGTGGCTATGGCTACACCTTC
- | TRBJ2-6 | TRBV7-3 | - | CASSLTVRPYGGANVLTF | TGTGCCAGCAGCTTAACGGTCAGGCCGTATGGTGGGGCCAACGTCCTGACTTTC
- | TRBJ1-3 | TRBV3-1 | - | CASSHHRDGNTIYF | TGTGCCAGCAGCCATCACAGGGATGGAAACACCATATATTTT
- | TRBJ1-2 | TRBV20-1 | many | CSAFDKSHYGYTF | TGCAGTGCCTTTGACAAATCCCACTATGGCTACACCTTC
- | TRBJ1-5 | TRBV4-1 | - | CASSQGSGQPQHF | TGCGCCAGCAGCCAAGGGTCCGGGCAGCCCCAGCATTTT
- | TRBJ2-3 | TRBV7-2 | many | CATTAGPTDTQYF | TGTGCCACCACGGCGGGTCCCACAGATACGCAGTATTTT
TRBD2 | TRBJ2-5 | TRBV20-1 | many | CSAEPTSGPPTQYF | TGCAGTGCTGAACCGACTAGCGGCCCCCCAACCCAGTACTTC
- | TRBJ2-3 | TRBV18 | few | CASSPRSGSVGYTDTQYF | TGTGCCAGCTCACCAAGATCAGGGTCGGTTGGGTACACAGATACGCAGTATTTT
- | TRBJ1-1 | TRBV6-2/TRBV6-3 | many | CASSYRGSESEAFF | TGTGCCAGCAGTTACCGGGGGTCGGAGAGTGAAGCTTTCTTT
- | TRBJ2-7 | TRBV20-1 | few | CSARDTRGPLYEQYF | TGCAGTGCTAGAGACACCAGGGGCCCCTTGTACGAGCAGTACTTC
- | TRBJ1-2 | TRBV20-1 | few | CSARDNREGYGYTF | TGCAGTGCTAGAGATAACAGGGAGGGCTATGGCTACACCTTC
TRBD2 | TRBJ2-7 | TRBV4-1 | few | CASSQKPSSGGEHYEQYF | TGCGCCAGCAGCCAAAAGCCCTCTAGCGGGGGTGAACACTACGAGCAGTACTTC
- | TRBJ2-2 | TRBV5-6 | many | CASSLTEPANTGELFF | TGTGCCAGCAGCCTGACAGAGCCCGCGAACACCGGGGAGCTGTTTTTT
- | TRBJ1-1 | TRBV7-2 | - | CASSRGPSEAFF | TGTGCCAGCAGCCGAGGGCCCTCTGAAGCTTTCTTT
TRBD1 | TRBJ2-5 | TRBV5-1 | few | CASSLGTGGGEETQYF | TGCGCCAGCAGCTTGGGGACAGGGGGCGGGGAAGAGACCCAGTACTTC
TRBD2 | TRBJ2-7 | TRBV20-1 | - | CSARIRTSGGNTYEQYF | TGCAGTGCTAGAATCCGGACTAGCGGAGGGAACACCTACGAGCAGTACTTC
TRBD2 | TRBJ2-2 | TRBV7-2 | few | CASSPRRTSGEGLFF | TGTGCCAGCAGCCCCCGAAGGACTAGCGGGGAAGGGCTGTTTTTT
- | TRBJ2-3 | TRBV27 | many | CASSLRYGGADTQYF | TGTGCCAGCAGTTTACGATACGGAGGGGCAGATACGCAGTATTTT
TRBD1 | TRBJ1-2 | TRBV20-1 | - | CSAWTGAYGYTF | TGCAGTGCCTGGACAGGCGCCTATGGCTACACCTTC
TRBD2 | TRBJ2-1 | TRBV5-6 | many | CASSLAGGTSYNEQFF | TGTGCCAGCAGCTTGGCCGGGGGGACCTCCTACAATGAGCAGTTCTTC
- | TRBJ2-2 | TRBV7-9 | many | CASSPLAGELFF | TGTGCCAGCAGTCCGCTTGCCGGGGAGCTGTTTTTT
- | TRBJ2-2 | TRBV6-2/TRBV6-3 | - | CACSYSEDRSTGELFF | TGTGCCTGCAGTTACTCGGAGGACAGATCCACCGGGGAGCTGTTTTTT
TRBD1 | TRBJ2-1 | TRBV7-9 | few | CASSLVGGPFNEQFF | TGTGCCAGCAGCTTAGTAGGGGGCCCCTTCAATGAGCAGTTCTTC
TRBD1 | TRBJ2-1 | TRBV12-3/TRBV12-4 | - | CASTYTGVSQFF | TGTGCCAGCACCTATACAGGGGTGTCGCAGTTCTTC
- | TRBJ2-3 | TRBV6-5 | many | CASSPDRAGADTQYF | TGTGCCAGCAGTCCCGACAGGGCGGGGGCAGATACGCAGTATTTT
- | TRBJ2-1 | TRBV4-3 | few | CASSPRGQGRNEQFF | TGCGCCAGCAGCCCGCGCGGCCAGGGACGCAATGAGCAGTTCTTC
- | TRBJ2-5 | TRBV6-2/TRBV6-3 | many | CASSYVGGQTQYF | TGTGCCAGCAGTTACGTGGGGGGCCAGACCCAGTACTTC
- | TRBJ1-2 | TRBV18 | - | CASSFRLGGYTF | TGTGCCAGCTCATTTCGTCTGGGAGGCTACACCTTC
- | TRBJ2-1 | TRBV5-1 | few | CASSPRGESNEQFF | TGCGCCAGCAGCCCTAGGGGCGAGAGCAATGAGCAGTTCTTC
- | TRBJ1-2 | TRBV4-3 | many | CASSHEYGYTF | TGCGCCAGCAGCCACGAATATGGCTACACCTTC